This TCR beta chain was obtained from a study of T cell clones after liver transplantation (dated by TCRdb to between 2017 and 2020). In the study overall: The samples were obtained from ITN030ST, a randomized trial that attempted immunosuppression withdrawal within 2 years after liver transplantation. The studied cohort comprised 8 liver transplant recipients, 3 classified as tolerant and 5 as non-tolerant. Third party-reactive TCRbeta sequences were also identified from pre-transplant MLRs to serve as an antigen-independent comparator for donor-reactive sequences. Tolerance was defined as complete withdrawal of immunosuppression for at least one year without a rise in liver enzymes beyond twice the upper limit of normal. No induction therapy was given to the subjects, and standard immunosuppression was administered until randomization at 12-24 months post-transplant. Donor-reactive T cell clones were identified by TCRbeta sequencing following a pre-transplant mixed lymphocyte reaction and were subsequently tracked in post-transplant blood. Three of the eight recipients were HCV-positive; the others were transplanted for non-autoimmune, non-viral indications. Blood samples were collected pre-transplant, then pre-randomization ahead of withdrawal, and finally post-randomization once withdrawal had either been completed or failed. General conclusions and limits of the study: A significant post-transplant decrease in circulating donor-reactive CD4 TCRbeta sequences was observed in 5 of 8 subjects, irrespective of tolerance or HCV status. Conclusions were preliminary, limited by small, heterogeneous patient numbers and non-standardized post-transplant time points. In two subjects, low numbers of available donor cells limited the measurable donor-reactive repertoire. Donor-reactive sequences decreased more than third party-reactive sequences, which suggests partial antigen-specific deletion that was not related to withdrawal success. When repertoire turnover was accounted for, significantly reduced detection of donor-reactive sequences was found in 7 of 8 subjects for CD4 and in 8 of 8 subjects for CD8. Since no allograft tissue specimens were available, donor-reactive T cells may have migrated into the graft instead of being deleted.

The germline V gene (reference sequence) gives CDR1 as LNHDA and CDR2 as SQIVND. Including the terminal cysteine and phenylalanine, the CDR3 comprises 14 residues. Just the 42-base CDR3 DNA is kept, in frame starting at base 1. V is reduced by 2 bases and J by 0 bases, leaving a spacing of 7 bases between them. Reading the label with the study, this specimen's time point is: pre-transplant. Unstimulated PBMCs, after thawing, were stained for CD3, CD4 and CD8 and then FACS-sorted into CD3+CD4+ and CD3+CD8+ populations. Each of the 8 studied subjects was randomized to immunosuppression withdrawal. The Qiagen DNeasy Blood and Tissue Kit was used for isolation of genomic DNA. As regards this clone: This clone's antigen is unknown. Base qualities are not provided; no much larger clone lies one nucleotide away.

Using immunoSEQ, frozen genomic DNA was subjected to high-throughput TCRbeta CDR3 sequencing, a process that included PCR amplification, mapping, bias correction and internal controls. The authors' analysis ran thus. Productive rearrangements were retained, and unique TCRbeta sequences were defined by the CDR3 nucleotide sequence together with the V and J gene. Donor-reactive sequences required at least 5-fold expansion in CFSE-low cells versus unstimulated pre-transplant cells and at least 0.01% frequency. Per-subject minimum frequency thresholds, based on the lowest-template unstimulated sample, ensured at least 90% detection power. Jensen-Shannon divergence between the top 1000 TCRbeta sequences post- versus pre-transplant served as the measure of repertoire turnover. Changes in detection of donor-reactive sequences were assessed with two-sided Fisher's exact tests. Not all clones reach the TCRdb copy of this immuneACCESS table, which keeps in-frame sequences only. Checked studies attribute under half of the gap to unresolved V genes and leave the rest unexplained. That table is the source of V, J and clone size, and D and trimming were worked out from the DNA. The sample table holds over 50,000 clones, of which roughly 84% were seen once. The leading ten clones occupy 8% to 9.5% of the sample.

The TCR sequence derives from a human donor who received a liver transplant. The material was CD4+ T cells from blood, obtained before liver transplant. The chain joins TRBV19 to TRBJ1-2; no D gene can be assigned with confidence. The DNA sequence reads TGTGCCAGTAGTATACCCAATTCTAACTATGGCTACACCTTC. It translates to CASSIPNSNYGYTF.